Shown below are 28 T cell receptor beta chains from a single sample sequenced in a study of blood T cell repertoires in COVID-19. Generated by immunoSEQ multiplex PCR, the TCRdb table keeps only in-frame clones and is missing some. The sample comprises approximately 170,000 clones, under 90% of which are singletons, and roughly 12% rests with the top ten. What was sequenced was PBMCs or T cells enriched from blood (not recorded which). The receptors were sampled from a man aged 45-65 years who had recovered from COVID-19.

The chain carries TRBV29-1 and TRBJ1-2, with 10 bases aligning to TRBD1. The CDR3 consists of 13 residues. From germline, CDR1 is SQVTM and CDR2 ANQGSEA. V lost 5 bases to trimming and J lost 4 bases; unmatched junction nucleotides: 4. CDR3 amino acids: CSVLRQGAYGYTF. The CDR3 DNA follows: TGCAGCGTTCTTAGACAGGGGGCCTATGGCTACACCTTC.

The chain has TRBV11-3 and TRBJ2-1, with D possibly matching TRBD1 (6 bases). The V gene's germline CDR1 is SGHNT and CDR2 YENEEA. Between the trimmed V and J ends, which lost 5 bases and 2 bases, there was a span of 10 bases. The CDR3 is 14 amino acids. The CDR3 DNA is TGTGCCAGCAGCACCCGGGACACCTACAATGAGCAGTTCTTC. It yields the protein CASSTRDTYNEQFF.

A single count supports this clone. The chain has TRBV9 and TRBJ2-1; D not resolved. The CDR3 has 15 residues. The germline V and J ends were trimmed by 0 bases and 0 bases, with 7 bases remaining between them. CDR1 is SGDLS, CDR2 YYNGEE, per germline. The CDR3 spells CASSVGRSSYNEQFF. As DNA, the CDR3 is TGTGCCAGCAGCGTAGGGCGGAGCTCCTACAATGAGCAGTTCTTC.

This clone came up once. The gene calls are TRBV18 and TRBJ2-5, with D hard to call. V shed 3 bases and J shed 7 bases, with 18 bases lying between them. CDR1 is KGHSH, CDR2 LQKENI, per germline. The CDR3 is 15 amino acids. The chain's CDR3 is CASSPRRSDMGTQYF. The CDR3 nucleotides are TGTGCCAGCTCACCCCGGCGTAGTGACATGGGGACCCAGTACTTC.

This clone was seen a handful of times. The CDR3 protein is CTSSSPAYILQAFF. The CDR3 bases are TGCACCAGCAGCTCACCCGCCTATATCCTCCAAGCTTTCTTT. The J gene is TRBJ1-1, the V gene TRBV1. TRBV1 is termed a pseudogene. The length of the CDR3 is 14 residues.

Only a few counts were recorded for this clone. V usage is TRBV28 and J usage is TRBJ2-1, with D possibly matching TRBD1 (6 bases). The germline V gene has CDR1 MDHEN and CDR2 SYDVKM. V lost 5 bases and J lost 7, with 12 bases in between. The CDR3 has 13 amino acids. CDR3: CASSKTGRNEQFF. The CDR3 nucleotides are TGTGCCAGCAGTAAGACAGGCCGGAATGAGCAGTTCTTC.

This CDR3 is CASSLVLGAGGELFF. The CDR3 nucleotides are TGTGCCAGCAGCTTAGTGTTAGGGGCTGGCGGGGAGCTGTTTTTT. This sequence joins TRBV7-2 and TRBJ2-2; D is perhaps TRBD1 (5 bases). This CDR3 is 15 amino acids long. Trimming shortened V by 1 base and J by 7 bases, and 13 bases separated the two germline ends. Germline lookup yields CDR1 SGHTA and CDR2 FQGNSA.

The chain couples TRBV5-1 to TRBJ2-3; the D is unclear. The ends were cut back, 0 bases at V and 0 bases at J, with 5 bases in the middle. The CDR3 sequence is 14 residues long. Per the germline V gene, CDR1 is SGHRS and CDR2 is YFSETQ. CDR3 in DNA: TGCGCCAGCAGCTTGGGTCCTAGCACAGATACGCAGTATTTT. It encodes CASSLGPSTDTQYF.

This CDR3 reads CASSVQQGAKNTEAFF. DNA of the CDR3: TGTGCCAGCTCAGTACAACAGGGGGCGAAGAATACTGAAGCTTTCTTT. The chain is built from TRBV18 and TRBJ1-1; 9 positions agree with TRBD1. Germline V gives CDR1 KGHSH, CDR2 LQKENI. The CDR3 runs 16 residues. Losses at the gene ends were 5 bases for V and 5 bases for J; bases not matched to a gene: 12.

V usage is TRBV2 and J usage is TRBJ2-2, with D perhaps TRBD1 (5 bases). CDR1 is SNHLY, CDR2 FYNNEI, per germline. This CDR3 comprises 13 residues. The DNA of the CDR3 is TGTGTCCGGGCCCAGGGGAACACCGGGGAGCTGTTTTTT. This gives the protein CVRAQGNTGELFF. Together with reference TRBV2 and TRBJ2-2, the CDR3 gives the full variable domain: EPEVTQTPSHQVTQMGQEVILRCVPISNHLYFYWYRQILGQKVEFLVSFYNNEISEKSEIFDDQFSVERPDGSNFTLKIRSTKLEDSAMYFCVRAQGNTGELFFGEGSRLTVL.

This chain links TRBV18 with TRBJ1-1; tentatively, D is TRBD1 (6 bases). From germline, CDR1 is KGHSH and CDR2 LQKENI. The CDR3 totals 18 residues. Trimming pared 1 base from V and 1 base from J, leaving 19 bases between. This CDR3 is CASSPHRIGGAENTEAFF. The CDR3 nucleotides are TGTGCCAGCTCACCACACCGGATCGGGGGGGCAGAGAACACTGAAGCTTTCTTT.

This chain joins TRBV29-1 and TRBJ1-2; D gene unclear. V was clipped by 0 bases and J by 0 bases, with 11 bases between them. The CDR3 has 15 residues. Germline V gene sequence: CDR1 SQVTM, CDR2 ANQGSEA. Here the CDR3 reads CSVEDLLPTNYGYTF. The CDR3 bases are TGCAGCGTTGAAGATCTTCTCCCTACTAACTATGGCTACACCTTC.

V is TRBV9 and J is TRBJ1-3, with 7 positions matching TRBD1. From germline, CDR1 is SGDLS and CDR2 YYNGEE. This CDR3 contains 14 residues. V lost 4 bases to trimming and J lost 4 bases; unmatched junction nucleotides: 5. The DNA of the CDR3 is TGTGCCAGCAGCATAGACAGGGTGGGAAACACCATATATTTT. This encodes CASSIDRVGNTIYF.

V usage is TRBV7-2 and J usage is TRBJ2-7; D perhaps matches TRBD2 (7 bases). The CDR3 has 14 residues. Trimming took 5 bases from V and 1 from J, leaving 12 bases between them. Germline-derived CDR1 and CDR2 are SGHTA and FQGNSA. CDR3: CASSDRGGSYEQYF. As DNA, the CDR3 is TGTGCCAGCAGCGATAGGGGGGGTTCCTACGAGCAGTACTTC.

This clone was recorded many times. V usage is TRBV2 and J usage is TRBJ1-3; D is possibly TRBD1 (6 bases). The CDR3 has 15 amino acids. V was shortened by 7 bases and J by 0 bases, with 13 bases between the two germline ends. The germline gives CDR1 SNHLY, CDR2 FYNNEI. CDR3 DNA: TGTGCCAGCACACCGACAGGTAGCTCTGGAAACACCATATATTTT. Encoded protein: CASTPTGSSGNTIYF.

The chain combines TRBV5-1 with TRBJ1-2; weak D call: TRBD1 (6 bases). Per germline, CDR1 SGHRS and CDR2 YFSETQ. V lost 4 bases and J lost 2, with 12 bases in between. This CDR3 is 14 amino acids long. The CDR3, as DNA: TGCGCCAGCAGCACCGACAGGAGCAACTATGGCTACACCTTC. It yields the protein CASSTDRSNYGYTF.

CDR3 amino acids: CASSLGQATHGQYF. Written as DNA, the CDR3 is TGTGCCAGCAGTTTAGGACAAGCCACCCACGGGCAGTACTTC. This chain uses TRBV28 with TRBJ2-7; a possible D gene is TRBD1 (5 bases). Germline CDR1 reads MDHEN; CDR2 reads SYDVKM. The V gene lost 2 bases and the J gene lost 9 bases, with 17 bases spanning the gap. This CDR3 is built from 14 residues. The full variable domain, in which reference TRBV28 and TRBJ2-7 provide the parts outside the CDR3, is DVKVTQSSRYLVKRTGEKVFLECVQDMDHENMFWYRQDPGLGLRLIYFSYDVKMKEKGDIPEGYSVSREKKERFSLILESASTNQTSMYLCASSLGQATHGQYFGPGTRLTVT.

This clone was recorded at least ten times. V usage is TRBV18 and J usage is TRBJ2-7, with D perhaps TRBD2 (7 bases). V was clipped by 3 bases and J by 3 bases, with 12 bases between them. The CDR3 is 14 residues long. The germline V gene has CDR1 KGHSH and CDR2 LQKENI. CDR3 sequence (DNA): TGTGCCAGCTCACCCCTGGGGGGGCACTACGAGCAGTACTTC. Protein product: CASSPLGGHYEQYF.

The chain joins TRBV4-1 to TRBJ1-3; 7 bases agree with TRBD1. V shed 3 bases and J 4 bases; nucleotides not matched to a gene: 6. This CDR3 spans 15 amino acids. The germline V gene has CDR1 MGHRA and CDR2 YSYEKL. CDR3 nucleotides: TGCGCCAGCAGCCAGCCGAGAGGGGGCGGAAACACCATATATTTT. Amino acid sequence: CASSQPRGGGNTIYF.

V is TRBV30 and J is TRBJ1-1; D not resolved. Germline V gene data show CDR1 as GTSNPN and CDR2 as SVGIG (reference sequence). V gave up 0 bases and J gave up 4 bases, with 21 bases separating them. This CDR3 has 17 residues. CDR3 protein: CAWSVILWGTRGTEAFF. The CDR3, as DNA: TGTGCCTGGAGTGTAATCCTCTGGGGAACCCGGGGCACTGAAGCTTTCTTT.

The chain uses TRBV12-2 and TRBJ2-7; the table's D call of TRBD1 was not tested on the DNA. TRBV12-2 is marked as a pseudogene. CDR3 length equals 17 residues. CDR3 DNA sequence: TGTGCAAGTCGCCACCCCGCCCCCGAGACAGTCGGCAACGAGCAGTACTTC. This sequence encodes CASRHPAPETVGNEQYF.

This clone was seen a handful of times. The V call is TRBV4-3, the J call TRBJ2-7; the match to TRBD1 covers 7 bases. Germline V gene sequence: CDR1 LGHNA, CDR2 YSLEER. This CDR3 comprises 17 residues. V shed 0 bases and J 3 bases; nucleotides not matched to a gene: 11. The CDR3 reads CASSQDPKRQGFYEQYF. CDR3 DNA sequence: TGCGCCAGCAGCCAAGATCCCAAGAGACAGGGTTTCTACGAGCAGTACTTC.

V gene TRBV2 combines with J gene TRBJ1-4; D is unclear. Germline V lookup: CDR1 SNHLY, CDR2 FYNNEI. V was trimmed by 4 bases and J by 7 bases, leaving 7 bases between them. This CDR3 has 12 residues. CDR3 nucleotide sequence: TGTGCCAGCAGTGCGCGTAGTGAAAAACTGTTTTTT. This encodes CASSARSEKLFF.

The chain couples TRBV19 to TRBJ1-1, with D possibly being TRBD1 (5 bases). V was clipped by 2 bases and J by 4 bases, with 11 bases between them. The CDR3 is 14 residues long. Germline V lookup: CDR1 LNHDA, CDR2 SQIVND (reference sequence). The DNA for the CDR3 is TGTGCCAGTAGTATACCCGCAGGGCCCACTGAAGCTTTCTTT. This encodes CASSIPAGPTEAFF.

The chain couples TRBV9 to TRBJ1-6; 7 nucleotides align to TRBD1. There are 14 residues in the CDR3. J lost 13 bases, V lost 3 bases, and 10 bases had no gene match. Per the germline V gene, CDR1 is SGDLS and CDR2 is YYNGEE. CDR3 sequence (DNA): TGTGCCAGCAGCGCAAGACAGGGTTTGTCGCCCCTCCACTTT. It translates to CASSARQGLSPLHF.

The chain recombines TRBV9 with TRBJ2-1; 10 bases are shared with TRBD2. V lost 4 bases, J lost 10 bases, and 8 bases stayed unmatched. Germline V gives CDR1 SGDLS, CDR2 YYNGEE. The CDR3 sequence is 14 residues long. The CDR3 protein is CASSLSGGGREQFF. The CDR3 DNA sequence: TGTGCCAGCAGCTTGAGCGGGGGGGGCAGAGAGCAGTTCTTC.

The chain uses TRBV9 and TRBJ1-3; 8 positions match TRBD1. With V trimmed by 3 bases and J by 4 bases, 6 bases remained unmatched. CDR3 length: 15 amino acids. Germline V gene sequence: CDR1 SGDLS, CDR2 YYNGEE. This CDR3 reads CASSAQGALGNTIYF. In DNA form, the CDR3 reads TGTGCCAGCAGCGCGCAGGGGGCCCTCGGAAACACCATATATTTT.

This clone was seen ten or more times. The rearrangement links TRBV4-3 to TRBJ2-1; TRBD1 aligns across 8 bases. This CDR3 contains 14 residues. Germline V CDR1 and CDR2: LGHNA, YSLEER. With V trimmed by 5 bases and J by 7 bases, 7 bases remained unmatched. Here the CDR3 DNA reads TGCGCCAGCAGCGAGTGGACAGGGAAAAATGAGCAGTTCTTC. Its translation: CASSEWTGKNEQFF.